The 5 T cell receptor beta chains listed next were all sequenced from one sample in a study of T-cell memory formation after mild COVID-19. Via MiXCR, TCRdb re-called the 5' RACE reads, giving one row per CDR3 protein. Of roughly 190,000 distinct CDR3 sequences detected, around 27% appear once; the ten largest clones hold about 10%. Sequencing was carried out using PBMCs or a T cell subset sorted from them (not recorded which). These receptors all stem from an adult woman who had mild COVID-19 (a few samples of this study predate the infection). Cell type and time point are not known.

This chain joins TRBV2 and TRBJ2-5; TRBD1 agrees at 10 bases. The CDR3 has 14 residues. The V gene's germline CDR1 is SNHLY and CDR2 FYNNEI. The V and J ends lost 4 bases and 4 bases, in that order; junction bases with no gene match: 3. The CDR3 reads CASSADRGRETQYF. The CDR3 nucleotides are TGTGCCAGCAGTGCAGACAGGGGGCGAGAGACCCAGTACTTC.

This chain links TRBV7-9 with TRBJ1-5, with TRBD1 as a possible D gene (6 bases). There are 15 residues in the CDR3. CDR1 is SEHNR and CDR2 is FQNEAQ in the germline V gene (reference sequence). Trimming stripped 1 base from V and 2 bases from J, with 9 bases between. CDR3 sequence reads: CASSLGRQGNQPQHF. In nucleotides, the CDR3 is TGTGCCAGCAGCTTAGGGCGACAGGGCAATCAGCCCCAGCATTTT.

This clonotype was seen a few times. The chain uses TRBV4-1 and TRBJ2-3; 11 positions agree with TRBD1. V shed 6 bases, J shed 6 bases, and the junction held 2 bases outside the gene matches. This CDR3 comprises 13 residues. Germline loops: CDR1 MGHRA, CDR2 YSYEKL. The CDR3 spells CASRDRGLDTQYF. The CDR3 coding sequence is TGCGCCAGCAGGGACAGGGGGCTGGATACGCAGTATTTT.

The chain uses TRBV7-9 and TRBJ2-1, with D perhaps given as TRBD1 or TRBD2 (5 bases each). Trimming took 0 bases from V and 5 from J, leaving 11 bases between them. The CDR3 contains 15 residues. The germline V gene has CDR1 SEHNR and CDR2 FQNEAQ (reference sequence). The CDR3 DNA reads as TGTGCCAGCAGCTTAGCTACCGGGACCCACAATGAGCAGTTCTTC. This translates into CASSLATGTHNEQFF. Full variable domain (outside the CDR3, taken from reference TRBV7-9 and TRBJ2-1): DTGVSQNPRHKITKRGQNVTFRCDPISEHNRLYWYRQTLGQGPEFLTYFQNEAQLEKSRLLSDRFSAERPKGSFSTLEIQRTEQGDSAMYLCASSLATGTHNEQFFGPGTRLTVL.

Here the CDR3 DNA reads TGTGCCAGCTCACTGCAGGGGGCCGTTGAAGCTTTCTTT. Translated, it gives CASSLQGAVEAFF. The chain joins TRBV18 to TRBJ1-1; 8 bases are a match to TRBD1. Per germline, CDR1 KGHSH and CDR2 LQKENI. There are 13 residues in the CDR3. The V segment lost 4 bases and the J segment 7 bases; nucleotides outside the gene matches: 5.